The 26 T cell receptor beta chains in this list originate from one sample, sequenced in a study of blood T cell repertoires in COVID-19. Assay: immunoSEQ multiplex PCR; the TCRdb copy retains only in-frame clones and omits some. The sample has approximately 200,000 clones; 94% are singletons. The sample comprised peripheral blood. The receptors here all came from a man aged 25 to 40 with COVID-19, enrolled during active disease.

The CDR3, as DNA: TGTGCCAGCAATAGACAGGGGAAGTTATCTGAAGCTTTCTTT. Encoded protein: CASNRQGKLSEAFF. The rearrangement links TRBV27 to TRBJ1-1; TRBD1 agrees at 8 bases. The CDR3 runs 14 residues. Unmatched junction bases numbered 10, after V lost 7 bases and J lost 6 bases. The V gene's germline CDR1 is MNHEY and CDR2 SMNVEV (reference sequence).

The chain carries TRBV9 and TRBJ2-7; 11 bases align to TRBD1. Germline-derived CDR1 and CDR2 are SGDLS and YYNGEE. The V segment lost 2 bases and the J segment 3 bases; nucleotides outside the gene matches: 4. The CDR3 consists of 15 residues. The DNA for the CDR3 is TGTGCCAGCAGCGTGGGGACAGGGGGACTCTACGAGCAGTACTTC. It encodes CASSVGTGGLYEQYF.

The chain joins TRBV28 to TRBJ1-5; D gene ambiguous. The germline CDR1 and CDR2 sequences are MDHEN and SYDVKM. The germline V and J ends were trimmed by 3 bases and 6 bases, with 15 bases remaining between them. This CDR3 spans 15 amino acids. The CDR3 coding sequence is TGTGCCAGCAGTTTGAATCCGGGTTTGGGTCAGCCCCAGCATTTT. This gives the protein CASSLNPGLGQPQHF.

The V call is TRBV12-3 or TRBV12-4, the J call TRBJ2-2; the D is unclear. V was cut by 5 bases and J by 8 bases, with 9 bases left in between. The CDR3 has 12 residues. CDR3 in amino acids: CASSLEAGELFF. In nucleotides, the CDR3 is TGTGCCAGCAGTCTCGAGGCAGGGGAGCTGTTTTTT.

This clone was seen a single time. This chain connects TRBV5-1 to TRBJ2-5, with D possibly being TRBD2 (6 bases). Germline CDR1 SGHRS, CDR2 YFSETQ. The V end was cut by 0 bases, the J end by 4 bases, with 7 bases between. CDR3 length equals 13 residues. DNA of the CDR3: TGCGCCAGCAGCTTGGGTAGCGGAGAGACCCAGTACTTC. This encodes CASSLGSGETQYF.

The rearrangement uses TRBV7-9 and TRBJ2-3; TRBD2 aligns across 9 bases. The CDR3 spans 16 residues. V was clipped by 5 bases and J by 0 bases; unmatched bases: 6. Germline CDR1 SEHNR, CDR2 FQNEAQ (reference sequence). The CDR3 DNA sequence: TGTGCCAGCAGCCCGTCGGCGGGGGGGAGCACAGATACGCAGTATTTT. Translating gives CASSPSAGGSTDTQYF.

This clone came up once. This chain joins TRBV6-5 and TRBJ2-3; possibly TRBD1 for D (6 bases). With 0 bases removed from V and 3 bases from J, the gap between germline ends came to 13 bases. Germline V gene sequence: CDR1 MNHEY, CDR2 SVGAGI. There are 16 residues in the CDR3. CDR3 nucleotide sequence: TGTGCCAGCAGTTACTCGAACAGGGAAGGGACAGATACGCAGTATTTT. Protein: CASSYSNREGTDTQYF.

The V call is TRBV27, the J call TRBJ2-7; no reliable D call. The V end lost 3 bases, the J end lost 0 bases, and 6 bases lay between the germline ends. CDR3 length: 13 residues. Per the germline V gene, CDR1 is MNHEY and CDR2 is SMNVEV (reference sequence). CDR3 residues: CASSLQVSYEQYF. The CDR3 DNA follows: TGTGCCAGCAGTTTGCAGGTCTCCTACGAGCAGTACTTC.

Concerning this clone itself: Its ends do not fully match the called genes, so a read error is possible. The V call is TRBV20-1, the J call TRBJ1-2; 7 positions agree with TRBD1. Per germline, CDR1 DFQATT and CDR2 SNEGSKA (reference sequence). The CDR3 sequence is 11 residues long. The CDR3 spells CSARDSGTAAF. CDR3 DNA sequence: TGCAGTGCTAGAGACTCCGGGACAGCCGCCTTC.

The chain links TRBV5-1 to TRBJ2-5; 9 nucleotides match TRBD1. This CDR3 is built from 19 residues. Per germline, CDR1 SGHRS and CDR2 YFSETQ. The J segment lost 0 bases and the V segment lost 1 base, leaving 13 bases of the junction unmatched. The CDR3 spells CASSLNGDPTGGNQETQYF. The CDR3 nucleotides read TGCGCCAGCAGCTTGAATGGTGACCCGACAGGGGGAAACCAAGAGACCCAGTACTTC.

V gene TRBV19 combines with J gene TRBJ2-3, with 8 bases lining up with TRBD1. V lost 4 bases, J lost 3 bases, and 15 bases stayed unmatched. CDR3 size: 18 residues. In germline, CDR1 is LNHDA, CDR2 SQIVND (reference sequence). The CDR3 region has the DNA TGTGCCAGTAGTACCCCGACCGGGACAGGATTATCGACAGATACGCAGTATTTT. This codes for CASSTPTGTGLSTDTQYF.

The genes are TRBV7-6 and TRBJ1-4; D is unresolved. The V end was cut by 4 bases, the J end by 1 base, with 13 bases between. CDR1 is SGHVS, CDR2 FNYEAQ, per germline. The CDR3 is made up of 16 amino acids. CDR3 region: CASSSSARRTNEKLFF. The CDR3 DNA reads as TGTGCCAGCAGCTCCTCCGCGCGCCGAACTAATGAAAAACTGTTTTTT.

The CDR3 DNA reads TGCGCCAGCAGCTTGGGGCAGGGCGAGCAGCCCCAGCATTTT. Residues: CASSLGQGEQPQHF. V and J are TRBV5-1 and TRBJ1-5; TRBD1 is a possible D gene (5 bases). The CDR3 contains 14 residues. CDR1 and CDR2 from the germline V gene are SGHRS and YFSETQ. The V end lost 0 bases, the J end lost 7 bases, and 11 bases lay between the germline ends.

The V gene is TRBV7-9, the J gene TRBJ2-1; 7 bases are shared with TRBD2. The CDR3 has 17 amino acids. With 5 bases clipped from V and 0 bases from J, the junction kept 10 bases outside the gene matches. Germline CDR1 and CDR2: SEHNR and FQNEAQ (reference sequence). CDR3 loop: CASSQNWDYNSYNEQFF. In nucleotides, the CDR3 is TGTGCCAGCAGCCAAAACTGGGACTATAACTCCTACAATGAGCAGTTCTTC.

This chain links TRBV7-9 with TRBJ2-3, with 9 bases aligning to TRBD1. The junction had 20 bases not matched to a gene; V was cut back by 8 bases and J by 11 bases. Germline assignment: CDR1 SEHNR and CDR2 FQNEAQ (reference sequence). This CDR3 has 16 residues. The CDR3 DNA reads as TGTGCCAGCGCCCCACCGGGACAGGGAGGAATTAGGGGGCAGTATTTT. Its protein is CASAPPGQGGIRGQYF. The full variable domain, with the rest looked up from reference TRBV7-9 and TRBJ2-3, is DTGVSQNPRHKITKRGQNVTFRCDPISEHNRLYWYRQTLGQGPEFLTYFQNEAQLEKSRLLSDRFSAERPKGSFSTLEIQRTEQGDSAMYLCASAPPGQGGIRGQYFGPGTRLTVL.

The chain has TRBV24-1 and TRBJ2-3; 7 bases map to TRBD1. Trimming took 6 bases from V and 2 from J; bases not matched to a gene: 10. In germline, CDR1 is KGHDR, CDR2 SFDVKD. CDR3 size: 16 residues. The CDR3 loop reads CATSMDRHGDTDTQYF. CDR3 nucleotides: TGTGCCACCAGTATGGACAGGCACGGCGACACAGATACGCAGTATTTT.

This chain uses TRBV9 with TRBJ1-4; TRBD1 is a possible D gene (5 bases). The CDR3 extends over 15 amino acids. Germline V gene data show CDR1 as SGDLS and CDR2 as YYNGEE. With 0 bases removed from V and 7 bases from J, the gap between germline ends came to 13 bases. CDR3: CASSVVGGRGEKLFF. Written as DNA, the CDR3 is TGTGCCAGCAGCGTAGTCGGGGGACGGGGTGAAAAACTGTTTTTT.

The chain links TRBV2 to TRBJ1-2; D is perhaps TRBD1 (6 bases). This CDR3 spans 15 amino acids. V gave up 0 bases and J gave up 8 bases, with 16 bases separating them. Germline CDR1 SNHLY, CDR2 FYNNEI. CDR3 loop: CASSEALRRGKGYTF. As DNA, the CDR3 is TGTGCCAGCAGTGAAGCGCTTCGCAGGGGAAAAGGCTACACCTTC.

This rearrangement joins TRBV7-3 to TRBJ2-7; 8 bases are shared with TRBD2. The germline V gene encodes CDR1 SGHTA and CDR2 FQGTGA. The junction had 6 bases not matched to a gene; V was cut back by 1 base and J by 4 bases. The CDR3 is 15 residues long. DNA of the CDR3: TGTGCCAGCAGCTTAAACGGGAGGGCGGGTTACGAGCAGTACTTC. Amino acid sequence: CASSLNGRAGYEQYF.

This chain links TRBV6-2 or TRBV6-3 with TRBJ2-3; D perhaps matches TRBD1 (6 bases). V lost 2 bases, J lost 5 bases, and 11 bases lay in between. The CDR3 has 14 amino acids. Germline CDR1 is MNHEY and CDR2 is SVGEGT. The CDR3 sequence is CASSYPLGGDTQYF. CDR3 bases: TGTGCCAGCAGTTACCCCCTAGGGGGAGATACGCAGTATTTT.

In this sample, this clone turned up once. J is TRBJ1-3 and V is TRBV5-1, with 9 bases fitting TRBD1. Per the germline V gene, CDR1 is SGHRS and CDR2 is YFSETQ. The CDR3 covers 16 residues. The V gene end was trimmed by 6 bases and the J gene end by 0 bases; junction bases not matched to a gene: 7. DNA for the CDR3: TGCGCCAGCACTCCCGGGACAGGGAGCTCTGGAAACACCATATATTTT. Protein: CASTPGTGSSGNTIYF.

This chain joins TRBV30 and TRBJ1-6; D gene uncertain. Looked up from germline, CDR1 is GTSNPN and CDR2 is SVGIG (reference sequence). Trimming removed 3 bases at V and 6 bases at J, with 15 bases between. The CDR3 sequence is 15 residues long. The CDR3: CAWRVLERTNSPLHF. The CDR3 DNA sequence: TGTGCCTGGAGGGTCCTTGAGCGGACTAATTCACCCCTCCACTTT.

The chain carries TRBV30 and TRBJ1-2, with 9 bases identical to TRBD1. Germline values: CDR1 GTSNPN, CDR2 SVGIG (reference sequence). V lost 7 bases, J lost 6 bases, and 9 bases stayed unmatched. The CDR3 sequence is 13 residues long. The CDR3 nucleotides are TGTGCCTCAAGGACCGGGACAGGGCATGGCTACACCTTC. This gives the protein CASRTGTGHGYTF.

The gene calls are TRBV5-4 and TRBJ2-1; 12 bases line up with TRBD2. CDR3 length: 15 amino acids. Looked up from germline, CDR1 is SGHNT and CDR2 is YYREEE (reference sequence). Trimming removed 3 bases from V and 7 bases from J; junction bases left unmatched: 5. The chain's CDR3 is CASSSRTSGENEQFF. CDR3 bases: TGTGCCAGCAGCTCACGGACTAGCGGGGAAAATGAGCAGTTCTTC.

V and J are TRBV29-1 and TRBJ1-2, with TRBD1 identical over 8 bases. V shed 2 bases and J 8 bases; nucleotides not matched to a gene: 7. Germline V gene data show CDR1 as SQVTM and CDR2 as ANQGSEA. The CDR3 totals 13 residues. CDR3 bases: TGCAGCGTTGAACAGGGGGCCACGTGGGGCTACACCTTC. This encodes CSVEQGATWGYTF. The whole variable domain, filled in from reference TRBV29-1 and TRBJ1-2, reads SAVISQKPSRDICQRGTSLTIQCQVDSQVTMMFWYRQQPGQSLTLIATANQGSEATYESGFVIDKFPISRPNLTFSTLTVSNMSPEDSSIYLCSVEQGATWGYTFGSGTRLTVV.

This chain connects TRBV5-4 to TRBJ2-1; D remains unclear. CDR1 and CDR2 from the germline V gene are SGHNT and YYREEE (reference sequence). CDR3 size: 14 residues. The V and J ends lost 0 bases and 5 bases respectively, with 9 bases between them. The CDR3 nucleotides read TGTGCCAGCAGCTTGGCGCGCGTCCACAATGAGCAGTTCTTC. Protein sequence: CASSLARVHNEQFF.